Listed here are 13 T cell receptor beta chains from one sample, sequenced in a study of technical replicates of blood from several donors. Clones were sequenced by immunoSEQ multiplex PCR, and TCRdb holds only the in-frame ones, with some missing. The table shows under 90,000 clones, with approximately 96% occurring only once. The sample taken for sequencing was T cells isolated from PBMCs. The receptors were gathered from a human donor in good health.

V usage is TRBV6-1 and J usage is TRBJ2-7, with 7 bases identical to TRBD1. Per the germline V gene, CDR1 is MNHNS and CDR2 is SASEGT. The CDR3 covers 14 residues. The trim removed 7 bases at V and 3 bases at J, leaving 9 bases unmatched. The CDR3 nucleotides read TGTGCCAGCAACTCCAAGGGACAGATCTACGAGCAGTACTTC. The encoded protein is CASNSKGQIYEQYF.

This sequence joins TRBV7-9 and TRBJ1-2; 7 bases line up with TRBD1. Germline assignment: CDR1 SEHNR and CDR2 FQNEAQ (reference sequence). V shed 2 bases, J shed 3 bases, and the junction held 3 bases outside the gene matches. This CDR3 has 14 amino acids. CDR3 sequence (DNA): TGTGCCAGCAGCTTACCCGACAGGGACTATGGCTACACCTTC. Encoded protein: CASSLPDRDYGYTF.

The chain couples TRBV6-1 to TRBJ1-4, with TRBD1 identical over 11 bases. The CDR3 has 14 amino acids. Looked up from germline, CDR1 is MNHNS and CDR2 is SASEGT. J lost 8 bases, V lost 8 bases, and 7 bases had no gene match. CDR3 DNA: TGTGCCAGCGAAGCCGGGACAGGGGGGGAAAAACTGTTTTTT. Translation gives CASEAGTGGEKLFF.

The gene calls are TRBV19 and TRBJ2-5; 9 bases map to TRBD2. This CDR3 spans 15 amino acids. The V gene end was trimmed by 9 bases and the J gene end by 5 bases; junction bases not matched to a gene: 13. Germline V gene sequence: CDR1 LNHDA, CDR2 SQIVND (reference sequence). CDR3 DNA sequence: TGTGCCAGCTCAAGAAATGGACTAGCGATCGAGACCCAGTACTTC. Its translation: CASSRNGLAIETQYF.

Only one count was recorded for this clone. V gene TRBV19 combines with J gene TRBJ1-5; D uncertain. CDR3 length: 13 amino acids. The V and J ends lost 1 base and 3 bases respectively, with 4 bases between them. Per germline, CDR1 LNHDA and CDR2 SQIVND (reference sequence). CDR3 in DNA: TGTGCCAGTAGTATAGCTCTCAATCAGCCCCAGCATTTT. This encodes CASSIALNQPQHF.

The chain uses TRBV6-1 and TRBJ1-1; D perhaps matches TRBD1 (6 bases). Germline-derived CDR1 and CDR2 are MNHNS and SASEGT. V lost 5 bases, J lost 4 bases, and 14 bases lay in between. The CDR3 consists of 14 residues. DNA of the CDR3: TGTGCCAGCAGTCAGCAGGGGATAGGCACTGAAGCTTTCTTT. Protein sequence: CASSQQGIGTEAFF.

This clone is a singleton in its sample. CDR3 coding DNA: TGCGCCAGCAGCTTGCGCCCTAGCGGGGATGAGCAGTTCTTC. This translates into CASSLRPSGDEQFF. The rearrangement links TRBV5-1 to TRBJ2-1, with 9 bases lining up with TRBD2. Trimming at V came to 1 base and at J to 8 bases, leaving 4 bases not matched to a gene. Germline loops: CDR1 SGHRS, CDR2 YFSETQ. This CDR3 has 14 residues.

This clone was seen a handful of times. The chain recombines TRBV6-1 with TRBJ2-3; maybe TRBD2 (6 bases). This CDR3 contains 15 residues. Germline values: CDR1 MNHNS, CDR2 SASEGT. The V gene lost 3 bases and the J gene lost 0 bases, with 10 bases spanning the gap. CDR3 bases: TGTGCCAGCAGTGAGGGTAGCGGAAGCACAGATACGCAGTATTTT. As protein: CASSEGSGSTDTQYF.

V is TRBV27 and J is TRBJ2-7; 13 positions match TRBD2. Germline CDR1 reads MNHEY; CDR2 reads SMNVEV (reference sequence). Trimming cost V 3 bases and J 3 bases; bases outside gene matches: 2. The CDR3 is made up of 15 amino acids. The CDR3 region is CASSLGLAGHYEQYF. The CDR3 nucleotides read TGTGCCAGCAGTTTGGGACTAGCGGGACACTACGAGCAGTACTTC.

The chain carries TRBV14 and TRBJ1-1, with D unresolved. Germline CDR1 reads SGHDN; CDR2 reads FVKESK. The V end lost 0 bases, the J end lost 0 bases, and 17 bases lay between the germline ends. The CDR3 totals 18 residues. As DNA, the CDR3 is TGTGCCAGCAGCCAAGAGGGCGGGGAAAGGGTAATGAACACTGAAGCTTTCTTT. Translating gives CASSQEGGERVMNTEAFF.

The V call is TRBV10-3, the J call TRBJ1-6; no clear D. In germline, CDR1 is ENHRY, CDR2 SYGVKD. The CDR3 contains 15 residues. Trimming left V 6 bases short and J 7 bases short, with 16 bases between. CDR3 bases: TGTGCCATCAGCGAAACCGGGATCTTAAATTCACCCCTCCACTTT. Translation gives CAISETGILNSPLHF.

The rearrangement links TRBV5-1 to TRBJ2-1, with TRBD2 matching 8 bases. J lost 3 bases, V lost 0 bases, and 8 bases had no gene match. This CDR3 is 17 amino acids long. The germline CDR1 and CDR2 sequences are SGHRS and YFSETQ. Here the CDR3 reads CASSLGRGSGNYNEQFF. For the CDR3, the DNA is TGCGCCAGCAGCTTGGGCAGGGGTAGCGGGAACTACAATGAGCAGTTCTTC. Combining the CDR3 with reference TRBV5-1 and TRBJ2-1 gives the whole variable domain KAGVTQTPRYLIKTRGQQVTLSCSPISGHRSVSWYQQTPGQGLQFLFEYFSETQRNKGNFPGRFSGRQFSNSRSEMNVSTLELGDSALYLCASSLGRGSGNYNEQFFGPGTRLTVL.

The chain employs TRBV10-3 and TRBJ2-7; D is ambiguous. V dropped 3 bases and J dropped 3 bases, with 3 bases sitting between them. The CDR3 is 11 amino acids. Germline CDR1 ENHRY, CDR2 SYGVKD. CDR3 coding DNA: TGTGCCATCAGTGATTACTACGAGCAGTACTTC. Its protein is CAISDYYEQYF.